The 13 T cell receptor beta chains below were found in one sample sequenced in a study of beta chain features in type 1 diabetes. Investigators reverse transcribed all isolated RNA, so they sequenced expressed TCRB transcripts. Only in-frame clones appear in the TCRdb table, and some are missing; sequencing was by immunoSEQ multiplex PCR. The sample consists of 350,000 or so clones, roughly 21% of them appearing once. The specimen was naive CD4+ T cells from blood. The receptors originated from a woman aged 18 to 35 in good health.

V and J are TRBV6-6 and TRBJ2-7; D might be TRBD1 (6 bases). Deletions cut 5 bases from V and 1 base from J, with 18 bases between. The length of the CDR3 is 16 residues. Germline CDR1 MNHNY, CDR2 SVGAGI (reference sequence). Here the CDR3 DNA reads TGTGCCAGCAGTATACCCCCCACCAGGGGTTCCTACGAGCAGTACTTC. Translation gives CASSIPPTRGSYEQYF.

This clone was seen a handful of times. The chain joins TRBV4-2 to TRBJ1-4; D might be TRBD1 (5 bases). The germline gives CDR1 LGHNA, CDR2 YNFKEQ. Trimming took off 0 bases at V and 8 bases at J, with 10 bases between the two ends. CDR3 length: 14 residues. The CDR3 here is CASSQEGVIEKLFF. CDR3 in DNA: TGTGCCAGCAGCCAAGAAGGGGTGATCGAAAAACTGTTTTTT.

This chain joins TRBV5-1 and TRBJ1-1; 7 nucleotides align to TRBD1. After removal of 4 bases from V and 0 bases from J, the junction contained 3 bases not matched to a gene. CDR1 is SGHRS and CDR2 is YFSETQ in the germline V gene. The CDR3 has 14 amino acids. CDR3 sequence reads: CASSEQGMNTEAFF. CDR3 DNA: TGCGCCAGCAGCGAACAGGGGATGAACACTGAAGCTTTCTTT.

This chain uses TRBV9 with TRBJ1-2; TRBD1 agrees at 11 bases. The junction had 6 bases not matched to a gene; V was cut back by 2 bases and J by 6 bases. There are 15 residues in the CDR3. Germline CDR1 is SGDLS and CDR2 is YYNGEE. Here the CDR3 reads CASSVGQGAVDGYTF. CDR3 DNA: TGTGCCAGCAGCGTCGGACAGGGGGCCGTTGATGGCTACACCTTC.

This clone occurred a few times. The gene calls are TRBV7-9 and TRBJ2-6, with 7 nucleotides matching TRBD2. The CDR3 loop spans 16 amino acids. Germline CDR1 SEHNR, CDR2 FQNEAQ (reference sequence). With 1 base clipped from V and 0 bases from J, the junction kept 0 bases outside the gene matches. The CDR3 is CASSLGDYSGANVLTF. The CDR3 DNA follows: TGTGCCAGCAGCTTAGGGGACTACTCTGGGGCCAACGTCCTGACTTTC.

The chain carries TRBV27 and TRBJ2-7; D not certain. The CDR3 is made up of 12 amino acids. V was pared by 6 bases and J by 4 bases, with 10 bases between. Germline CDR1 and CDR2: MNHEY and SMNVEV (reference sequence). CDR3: CASRGQAYEQYF. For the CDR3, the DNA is TGTGCCAGCAGAGGCCAGGCTTACGAGCAGTACTTC.

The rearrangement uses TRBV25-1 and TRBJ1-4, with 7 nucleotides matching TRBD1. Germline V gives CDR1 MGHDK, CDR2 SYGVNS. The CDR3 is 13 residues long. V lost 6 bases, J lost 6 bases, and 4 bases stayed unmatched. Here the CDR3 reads CASRRQGDEKLFF. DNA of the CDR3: TGTGCCAGCAGGCGACAGGGTGATGAAAAACTGTTTTTT.

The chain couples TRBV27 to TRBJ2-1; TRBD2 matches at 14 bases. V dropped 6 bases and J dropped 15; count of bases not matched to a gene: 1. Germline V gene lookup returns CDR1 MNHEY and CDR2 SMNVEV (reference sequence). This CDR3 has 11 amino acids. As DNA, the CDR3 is TGTGCCAGCAGGGGGACTAGCGGGGGGTTCTTC. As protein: CASRGTSGGFF.

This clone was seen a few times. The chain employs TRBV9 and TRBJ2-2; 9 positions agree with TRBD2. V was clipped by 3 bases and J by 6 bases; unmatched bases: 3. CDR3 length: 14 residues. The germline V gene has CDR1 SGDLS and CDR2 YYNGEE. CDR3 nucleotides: TGTGCCAGCAGCGGTAGCGGGAGCGCCGGGGAGCTGTTTTTT. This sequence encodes CASSGSGSAGELFF.

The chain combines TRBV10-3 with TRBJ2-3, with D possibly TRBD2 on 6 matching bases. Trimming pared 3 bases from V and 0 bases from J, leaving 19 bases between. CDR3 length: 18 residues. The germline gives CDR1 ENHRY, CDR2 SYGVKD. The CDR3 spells CAISDRIAALGSTDTQYF. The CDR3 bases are TGTGCCATCAGTGACCGGATAGCGGCACTCGGAAGCACAGATACGCAGTATTTT.

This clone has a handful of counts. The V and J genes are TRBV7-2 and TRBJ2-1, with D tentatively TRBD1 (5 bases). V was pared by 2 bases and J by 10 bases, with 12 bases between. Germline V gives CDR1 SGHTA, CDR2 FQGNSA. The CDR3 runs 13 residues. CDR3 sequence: CASSLSGQNEQFF. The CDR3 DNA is TGTGCCAGCAGCTTATCCGGACAAAACGAGCAGTTCTTC.

Here the CDR3 DNA reads TGTGCCAGTAGTAATTTTGGACAGGGGGCGACCAATCAGCCCCAGCATTTT. Translating gives CASSNFGQGATNQPQHF. The chain couples TRBV19 to TRBJ1-5; 11 nucleotides align to TRBD1. The V segment lost 4 bases and the J segment 3 bases; nucleotides outside the gene matches: 8. The germline V gene has CDR1 LNHDA and CDR2 SQIVND (reference sequence). The CDR3 is 17 amino acids.

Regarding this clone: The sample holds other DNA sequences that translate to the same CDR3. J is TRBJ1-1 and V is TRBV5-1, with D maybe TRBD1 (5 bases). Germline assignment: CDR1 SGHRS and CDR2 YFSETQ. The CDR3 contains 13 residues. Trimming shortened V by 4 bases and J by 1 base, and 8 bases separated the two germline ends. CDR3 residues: CASSQQGNTEAFF. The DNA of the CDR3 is TGCGCCAGCAGCCAGCAGGGGAACACTGAAGCTTTCTTT.